This TCR beta chain derives from a study of shared clonotypes between healthy human individuals. Notes on the study in general: Non-shared clonotypes displayed generation probabilities falling below those of clonotypes present in all four donors. Memory subsets generally showed lower estimated richness than naive subsets.

V shed 6 bases and J 4 bases; nucleotides not matched to a gene: 10. CDR1 is LNHDA and CDR2 is SQIVND in the germline V gene (reference sequence). The CDR3 is made up of 15 amino acids. Worth noting for this clone: Antigen specificity is unknown.

Generated by immunoSEQ multiplex PCR, the TCRdb table keeps only in-frame clones and is missing some. The sample includes 950,000 to 1,100,000 clones, roughly 70% of them seen just once. Specimen: memory CD4+ T cells sorted from blood. As for subset: CD45RA-negative fraction. The chain joins TRBV19 to TRBJ2-7, with TRBD1 matching over 9 bases. This clonotype originated in a young man in good health. For the CDR3, the DNA is TGTGCCAGTAGCCGAGCCGGGACAGGGTTTTACGAGCAGTACTTC. Translating it yields CASSRAGTGFYEQYF.